This T cell receptor beta chain was recorded in a study of T cell clonotyping in hematopoietic cell transplantation. The study's findings and limits: Broader posttransplant TCR repertoire diversity was predicted by graft donor and pretransplant recipient Inverse Simpson Index values. At the given depth, recipient repertoires were over 95% de novo clonotypes. After transplant, recipient diversity fell while pathologically expanded clonotypes grew through day 180.

Notes on this clone: The target antigen is unknown.

The CDR3 extends over 19 amino acids. Trimming took 5 bases from V and 0 from J; bases not matched to a gene: 14. Germline CDR1 LNHDA, CDR2 SQIVND (reference sequence). TCRdb keeps only in-frame clones here, not all; method: immunoSEQ multiplex PCR. The sample has 65,000 to 75,000 clones, around 94% seen once. The sequence derives from a man aged 45 to 65 in good health. Some clones in this sample may be carry-over from other donors' samples. The V gene is TRBV19, the J gene TRBJ2-1; 9 bases are a match to TRBD2. What was sequenced was peripheral blood mononuclear cells. Written as DNA, the CDR3 is TGTGCCAGTAGTCCCCTGGGACTAGCTTTACCCAGCTCCTACAATGAGCAGTTCTTC. Its protein is CASSPLGLALPSSYNEQFF.